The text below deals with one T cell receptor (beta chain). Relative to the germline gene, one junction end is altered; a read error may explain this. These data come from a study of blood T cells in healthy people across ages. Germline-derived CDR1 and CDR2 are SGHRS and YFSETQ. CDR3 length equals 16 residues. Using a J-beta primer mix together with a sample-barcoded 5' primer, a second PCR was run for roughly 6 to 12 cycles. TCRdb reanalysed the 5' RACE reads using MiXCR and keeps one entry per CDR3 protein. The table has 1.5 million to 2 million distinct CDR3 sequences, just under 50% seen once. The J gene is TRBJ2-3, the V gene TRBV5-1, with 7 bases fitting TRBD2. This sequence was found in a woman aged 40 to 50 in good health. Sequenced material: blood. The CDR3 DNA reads TGCGCCTGCAGCTCTAGCGGAGACCCATGGACAGATACGCAGTATTTT. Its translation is CACSSSGDPWTDTQYF.